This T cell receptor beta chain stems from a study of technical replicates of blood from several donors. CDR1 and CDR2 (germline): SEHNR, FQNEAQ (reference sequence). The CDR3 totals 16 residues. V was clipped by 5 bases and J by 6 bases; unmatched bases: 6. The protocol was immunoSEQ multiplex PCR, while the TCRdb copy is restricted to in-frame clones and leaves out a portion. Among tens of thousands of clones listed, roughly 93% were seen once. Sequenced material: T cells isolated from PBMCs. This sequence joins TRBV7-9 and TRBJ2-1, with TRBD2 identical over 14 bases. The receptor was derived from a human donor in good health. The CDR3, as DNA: TGTGCCAGCAGCACCGGGACTAGCGGGAGAGGCAATGAGCAGTTCTTC. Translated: CASSTGTSGRGNEQFF.